These 22 T cell receptor beta chains came from one sample sequenced in a study of shared clonotypes between healthy human individuals. Naive CD8 cells lacked CD45RO and underwent positive selection for CCR7, leaving out terminally differentiated effector memory CD45RA+ cells. Some clones are missing from TCRdb's copy, which holds only in-frame ones; the method was immunoSEQ multiplex PCR. The sample yields about 2,100,000 clones, roughly 91% seen once. Sequencing was carried out using naive CD8+ T cells from PBMCs. These receptors were taken from a young man in good health. Some clones in this sample may be carry-over from other donors' samples.

This chain connects TRBV7-9 to TRBJ2-1; no clear D gene. The V end lost 0 bases, the J end lost 10 bases, and 10 bases lay between the germline ends. The germline V gene has CDR1 SEHNR and CDR2 FQNEAQ (reference sequence). This CDR3 region has 13 residues. The CDR3 is CASSLAVHGEQFF. CDR3 nucleotides: TGTGCCAGCAGCTTAGCCGTACATGGCGAGCAGTTCTTC.

The V and J genes are TRBV4-3 and TRBJ1-5; D may be TRBD1 (6 bases). The CDR3 loop spans 15 amino acids. V gave up 1 base and J gave up 6 bases, with 13 bases separating them. The germline V gene encodes CDR1 LGHNA and CDR2 YSLEER. DNA for the CDR3: TGCGCCAGCAGCCAAGCCGGGGGCGTGGGTCAGCCCCAGCATTTT. This gives the protein CASSQAGGVGQPQHF.

The gene calls are TRBV27 and TRBJ2-1, with 9 positions matching TRBD1. CDR1 is MNHEY and CDR2 is SMNVEV in the germline V gene (reference sequence). The V gene end was trimmed by 0 bases and the J gene end by 7 bases; junction bases not matched to a gene: 7. The CDR3 sequence is 16 residues long. Here the CDR3 reads CASSLSGQGVRNEQFF. The DNA of the CDR3 is TGTGCCAGCAGTTTATCGGGACAGGGTGTCCGAAATGAGCAGTTCTTC.

Regarding this clone: Other DNA sequences of this sample code for an identical CDR3. CDR3 in amino acids: CASSPLQETQYF. The DNA for the CDR3 is TGTGCCAGCAGCCCCCTTCAAGAGACCCAGTACTTC. This chain connects TRBV7-9 to TRBJ2-5; no reliable D call. V was trimmed by 5 bases and J by 2 bases, leaving 6 bases between them. This CDR3 spans 12 amino acids. CDR1 and CDR2 (germline): SEHNR, FQNEAQ (reference sequence). The full variable domain, rest sourced from reference TRBV7-9 and TRBJ2-5, is DTGVSQNPRHKITKRGQNVTFRCDPISEHNRLYWYRQTLGQGPEFLTYFQNEAQLEKSRLLSDRFSAERPKGSFSTLEIQRTEQGDSAMYLCASSPLQETQYFGPGTRLLVL.

V and J are TRBV27 and TRBJ2-7; D is unclear. This CDR3 is built from 14 residues. The V and J ends lost 5 bases and 2 bases respectively, with 13 bases between them. Germline V gives CDR1 MNHEY, CDR2 SMNVEV (reference sequence). Here the CDR3 reads CASSVIQSPYEQYF. The CDR3 DNA sequence: TGTGCCAGCAGTGTAATACAGAGTCCCTACGAGCAGTACTTC.

V is TRBV5-1 and J is TRBJ2-3; the D is unclear. The CDR3 is 14 residues long. V was trimmed by 1 base and J by 0 bases, leaving 6 bases between them. Germline values: CDR1 SGHRS, CDR2 YFSETQ. This chain's CDR3 is CASSLLRSTDTQYF. The CDR3 region has the DNA TGCGCCAGCAGCTTGTTGCGGAGCACAGATACGCAGTATTTT.

This chain connects TRBV9 to TRBJ2-1; TRBD2 might be the D (6 bases). The CDR3 extends over 16 amino acids. Trimming took off 4 bases at V and 1 base at J, with 15 bases between the two ends. From germline, CDR1 is SGDLS and CDR2 YYNGEE. CDR3 sequence (DNA): TGTGCCAGCAGCACCTGGGACTCCCATTCCTACAATGAGCAGTTCTTC. It specifies CASSTWDSHSYNEQFF.

The chain carries TRBV28 and TRBJ1-2; D perhaps matches TRBD1 (5 bases). The CDR3 length is 16 residues. Trimming shortened V by 4 bases and J by 3 bases, and 18 bases separated the two germline ends. CDR1 MDHEN and CDR2 SYDVKM come from the germline V gene. This chain's CDR3 is CASSSNYERGDYGYTF. CDR3 DNA sequence: TGTGCCAGCAGTTCAAATTATGAGCGGGGGGACTATGGCTACACCTTC.

The J gene is TRBJ1-2, the V gene TRBV4-1; D is ambiguous. Germline V gene sequence: CDR1 MGHRA, CDR2 YSYEKL. The CDR3 runs to 18 residues. Deletions cut 0 bases from V and 4 bases from J, with 21 bases between. CDR3 bases: TGCGCCAGCAGCCAAGATGGTTCCGAGGACTCCACAATCTATGGCTACACCTTC. The encoded protein is CASSQDGSEDSTIYGYTF.

The CDR3 loop reads CASSLAKGQGHGYTF. Written as DNA, the CDR3 is TGCGCCAGCAGCTTGGCCAAGGGACAGGGTCATGGCTACACCTTC. The rearrangement links TRBV5-1 to TRBJ1-2, with 9 bases that match TRBD1. CDR1 and CDR2 (germline): SGHRS, YFSETQ. This CDR3 has 15 residues. With V trimmed by 0 bases and J by 6 bases, 6 bases remained unmatched. The entire variable domain, with the rest obtained from reference TRBV5-1 and TRBJ1-2, is as follows: KAGVTQTPRYLIKTRGQQVTLSCSPISGHRSVSWYQQTPGQGLQFLFEYFSETQRNKGNFPGRFSGRQFSNSRSEMNVSTLELGDSALYLCASSLAKGQGHGYTFGSGTRLTVV.

The chain employs TRBV9 and TRBJ2-2; TRBD2 matches at 8 bases. Trimming took 3 bases from V and 4 from J; bases not matched to a gene: 14. In germline, CDR1 is SGDLS, CDR2 YYNGEE. This CDR3 is built from 18 residues. This chain's CDR3 is CASSEPLTGGLGTGELFF. The CDR3 nucleotides read TGTGCCAGCAGCGAACCTTTAACGGGAGGGCTTGGCACCGGGGAGCTGTTTTTT.

This clone was seen only once. The V gene is TRBV10-3, the J gene TRBJ2-6; no clear D. Trimming took 6 bases from V and 0 from J, leaving 21 bases between them. The germline V gene encodes CDR1 ENHRY and CDR2 SYGVKD. The CDR3 runs to 19 residues. The CDR3 region has the DNA TGTGCCATCAGGGTTTACGCAGGCACTAACTCCTCTGGGGCCAACGTCCTGACTTTC. As protein: CAIRVYAGTNSSGANVLTF.

J is TRBJ1-2 and V is TRBV9, with a possible D match to TRBD1 (5 bases). V lost 4 bases to trimming and J lost 0 bases, with 10 bases between them. The CDR3 has 14 residues. Germline values: CDR1 SGDLS, CDR2 YYNGEE. CDR3 sequence (DNA): TGTGCCAGCAGCCCCCAGGGAGCTAACTATGGCTACACCTTC. This encodes CASSPQGANYGYTF.

This clone was counted only a few times. The genes are TRBV25-1 and TRBJ1-1; TRBD1 is a possible D gene (5 bases). The CDR3 is made up of 12 amino acids. V was trimmed by 9 bases and J by 3 bases, leaving 11 bases between them. Germline V gives CDR1 MGHDK, CDR2 SYGVNS. The CDR3 bases are TGTGCCAGTCAGGGAGGGGACACTGAAGCTTTCTTT. Protein: CASQGGDTEAFF. The full variable domain, with the rest looked up from reference TRBV25-1 and TRBJ1-1, is EADIYQTPRYLVIGTGKKITLECSQTMGHDKMYWYQQDPGMELHLIHYSYGVNSTEKGDLSSESTVSRIRTEHFPLTLESARPSHTSQYLCASQGGDTEAFFGQGTRLTVV.

The chain recombines TRBV6-1 with TRBJ1-5; TRBD1 might be the D (6 bases). CDR3 length equals 17 residues. Trimming stripped 4 bases from V and 3 bases from J, with 19 bases between. Germline values: CDR1 MNHNS, CDR2 SASEGT. CDR3 bases: TGTGCCAGCAGTGGGGGAGGGACACCCTTTATCAATCAGCCCCAGCATTTT. Translated: CASSGGGTPFINQPQHF.

The chain joins TRBV11-3 to TRBJ2-7; D is perhaps TRBD1 (6 bases). The germline gives CDR1 SGHNT, CDR2 YENEEA. Trimming stripped 5 bases from V and 6 bases from J, with 14 bases between. This CDR3 is 13 amino acids long. The CDR3 nucleotides are TGTGCCAGCAGCGCAGACAGAGGGGGCGAGCAGTACTTC. Translated: CASSADRGGEQYF.

A word on this clone: The same CDR3 also results from other DNA sequences found in this sample. The chain has TRBV9 and TRBJ2-7, with D tentatively TRBD1 (6 bases). V was shortened by 0 bases and J by 3 bases, with 7 bases between the two germline ends. The CDR3 has 13 residues. The germline CDR1 and CDR2 sequences are SGDLS and YYNGEE. The chain's CDR3 is CASSVAQGYEQYF. DNA of the CDR3: TGTGCCAGCAGCGTAGCACAGGGCTACGAGCAGTACTTC.

The chain combines TRBV9 with TRBJ2-6, with D perhaps TRBD1 (6 bases). From germline, CDR1 is SGDLS and CDR2 YYNGEE. V was clipped by 0 bases and J by 0 bases, with 13 bases between them. The CDR3 loop spans 18 amino acids. The CDR3 region has the DNA TGTGCCAGCAGCGTAGATCAGACAGGCAACTCTGGGGCCAACGTCCTGACTTTC. Translated, it gives CASSVDQTGNSGANVLTF.

This rearrangement joins TRBV7-8 to TRBJ2-1; the match to TRBD2 covers 8 bases. Germline values: CDR1 SGHVS, CDR2 FQNEAQ. This CDR3 contains 16 residues. V was clipped by 0 bases and J by 7 bases; unmatched bases: 8. The CDR3 here is CASSLARSGRINEQFF. DNA of the CDR3: TGTGCCAGCAGCTTAGCGAGAAGCGGGAGAATTAATGAGCAGTTCTTC.

The chain uses TRBV6-1 and TRBJ2-1; no clear D. Germline CDR1 MNHNS, CDR2 SASEGT. With 0 bases removed from V and 4 bases from J, the gap between germline ends came to 4 bases. This CDR3 is 13 amino acids long. Here the CDR3 reads CASSEARYNEQFF. The CDR3, as DNA: TGTGCCAGCAGTGAAGCCAGATACAATGAGCAGTTCTTC.

About this clone: Within the sample, other DNA sequences also encode this same CDR3. The gene calls are TRBV27 and TRBJ2-7; 7 nucleotides align to TRBD2. J gave up 0 bases and V 6 bases, and 2 bases lay outside the gene matches. Germline-derived CDR1 and CDR2 are MNHEY and SMNVEV (reference sequence). The CDR3 is made up of 13 amino acids. CDR3 nucleotides: TGTGCCAGCAGGCCGGGAGGCTCCTACGAGCAGTACTTC. Its protein product is CASRPGGSYEQYF.

The genes are TRBV19 and TRBJ2-1; 9 positions match TRBD2. There are 17 residues in the CDR3. CDR1 is LNHDA and CDR2 is SQIVND in the germline V gene (reference sequence). V shed 0 bases, J shed 9 bases, and the junction held 12 bases outside the gene matches. The CDR3 DNA sequence: TGTGCCAGTAGTATAGATCAAAAGCGGGAGGTTTTATCTGAGCAGTTCTTC. Protein: CASSIDQKREVLSEQFF.